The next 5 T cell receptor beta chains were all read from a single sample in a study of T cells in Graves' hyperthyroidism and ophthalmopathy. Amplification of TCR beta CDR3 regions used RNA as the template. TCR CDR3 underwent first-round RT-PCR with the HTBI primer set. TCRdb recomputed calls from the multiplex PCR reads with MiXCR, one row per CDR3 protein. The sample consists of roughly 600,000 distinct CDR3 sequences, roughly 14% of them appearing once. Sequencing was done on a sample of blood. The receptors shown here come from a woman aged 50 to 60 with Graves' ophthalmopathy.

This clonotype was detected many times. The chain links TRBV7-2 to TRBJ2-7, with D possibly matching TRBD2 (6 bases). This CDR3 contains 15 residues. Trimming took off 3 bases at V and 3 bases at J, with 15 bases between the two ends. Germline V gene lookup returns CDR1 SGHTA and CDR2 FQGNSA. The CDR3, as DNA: TGTGCCAGCAGCTTCAGTAGCGGCTCATACTACGAGCAGTACTTC. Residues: CASSFSSGSYYEQYF.

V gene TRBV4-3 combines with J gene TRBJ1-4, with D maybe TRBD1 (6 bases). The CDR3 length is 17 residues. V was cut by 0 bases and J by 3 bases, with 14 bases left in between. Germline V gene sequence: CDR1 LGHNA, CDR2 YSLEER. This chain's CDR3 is CASSQDAAGHPNEKLFF. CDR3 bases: TGCGCCAGCAGCCAAGATGCGGCGGGACATCCTAATGAAAAACTGTTTTTT.

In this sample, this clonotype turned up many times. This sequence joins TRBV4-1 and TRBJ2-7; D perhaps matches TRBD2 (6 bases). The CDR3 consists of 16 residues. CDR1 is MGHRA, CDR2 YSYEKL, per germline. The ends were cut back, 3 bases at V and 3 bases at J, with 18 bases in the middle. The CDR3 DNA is TGCGCCAGCAGCCATCCCGGGGTGCGGGACCACTACGAGCAGTACTTC. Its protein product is CASSHPGVRDHYEQYF.

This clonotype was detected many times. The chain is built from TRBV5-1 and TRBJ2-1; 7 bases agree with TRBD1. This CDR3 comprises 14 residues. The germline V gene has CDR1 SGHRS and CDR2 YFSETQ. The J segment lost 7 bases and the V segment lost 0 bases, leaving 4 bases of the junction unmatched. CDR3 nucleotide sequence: TGCGCCAGCAGCTTGGCCGGACAGGAGAATGAGCAGTTCTTC. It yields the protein CASSLAGQENEQFF.

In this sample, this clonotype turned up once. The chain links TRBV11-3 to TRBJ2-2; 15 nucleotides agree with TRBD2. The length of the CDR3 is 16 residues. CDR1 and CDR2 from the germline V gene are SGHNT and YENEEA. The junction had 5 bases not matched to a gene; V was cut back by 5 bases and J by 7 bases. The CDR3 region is CASSMGLAGGFGELFF. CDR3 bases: TGTGCCAGCAGCATGGGACTAGCGGGAGGTTTCGGGGAGCTGTTTTTT.